Shown below are 23 T cell receptor beta chains from a single sample sequenced in a study of blood T cell repertoires in COVID-19. The table came from immunoSEQ multiplex PCR; TCRdb's copy has only in-frame clones and leaves some out. Of 150,000 to 200,000 clones listed, approximately 88% are singletons. Sequencing was carried out using PBMCs or T cells enriched from blood (not recorded which). These TCRs come from a man between 70 and 80 years old who had been exposed to COVID-19.

The V and J genes are TRBV28 and TRBJ2-7, with 9 positions matching TRBD1. The CDR3 runs to 14 residues. Germline-derived CDR1 and CDR2 are MDHEN and SYDVKM. Trimming removed 3 bases from V and 6 bases from J; junction bases left unmatched: 6. CDR3 in amino acids: CASSLGDRESEQYF. The CDR3 DNA sequence: TGTGCCAGCAGTTTGGGGGACAGGGAGAGCGAGCAGTACTTC.

The chain recombines TRBV4-1 with TRBJ2-1, with 8 bases aligning to TRBD1. Unmatched junction bases numbered 9, after V lost 1 base and J lost 4 bases. This CDR3 has 17 amino acids. Germline V gene data show CDR1 as MGHRA and CDR2 as YSYEKL. CDR3 coding DNA: TGCGCCAGCAGCCAAGGGTCGGGGACAGGAGCTTACAATGAGCAGTTCTTC. It codes for CASSQGSGTGAYNEQFF.

This sequence joins TRBV9 and TRBJ2-7; TRBD1 is a possible D gene (6 bases). The CDR3 runs 16 residues. V gave up 0 bases and J gave up 2 bases, with 15 bases separating them. From germline, CDR1 is SGDLS and CDR2 YYNGEE. CDR3 bases: TGTGCCAGCAGCGTAGACGACAGGCTTCGGCCCTACGAGCAGTACTTC. It specifies CASSVDDRLRPYEQYF.

The chain employs TRBV30 and TRBJ2-7; tentative D call: TRBD2 (5 bases). The CDR3 has 11 residues. The germline gives CDR1 GTSNPN, CDR2 SVGIG (reference sequence). CDR3 sequence: CAAGGVHEQYF. CDR3 coding DNA: TGTGCGGCGGGTGGAGTCCACGAGCAGTACTTC.

The rearrangement uses TRBV7-2 and TRBJ2-1; D is unclear. Trimming took off 3 bases at V and 9 bases at J, with 9 bases between the two ends. Germline CDR1 reads SGHTA; CDR2 reads FQGNSA. This CDR3 has 12 residues. In DNA, the CDR3 is TGTGCCAGCAGCTTGCTTCGAGGTGAGCAGTTCTTC. Amino acid sequence: CASSLLRGEQFF.

V is TRBV12-3 or TRBV12-4 and J is TRBJ2-7; a possible D gene is TRBD1 (6 bases). This CDR3 has 13 amino acids. V was trimmed by 5 bases and J by 3 bases, leaving 11 bases between them. CDR3 amino acids: CASSVNRDYEQYF. DNA for the CDR3: TGTGCCAGCAGTGTCAACAGGGACTACGAGCAGTACTTC.

This chain uses TRBV28 with TRBJ1-5; a possible D gene is TRBD1 (5 bases). This CDR3 has 14 residues. V lost 3 bases to trimming and J lost 2 bases, with 8 bases between them. Germline lookup yields CDR1 MDHEN and CDR2 SYDVKM. DNA of the CDR3: TGTGCCAGCAGTTTGGGGGGGGGCAATCAGCCCCAGCATTTT. Encoded protein: CASSLGGGNQPQHF.

This chain joins TRBV7-2 and TRBJ2-1; 8 bases are a match to TRBD2. With 2 bases clipped from V and 4 bases from J, the junction kept 7 bases outside the gene matches. Germline-derived CDR1 and CDR2 are SGHTA and FQGNSA. CDR3 length: 16 amino acids. DNA of the CDR3: TGTGCCAGCAGCTTACAGAGACTAGCGTCGTACAATGAGCAGTTCTTC. This sequence encodes CASSLQRLASYNEQFF.

The CDR3 region has the DNA TGTGCCAGCAGTTTAGGGGCTGACGGGGAGCTGTTTTTT. It translates to CASSLGADGELFF. The V and J genes are TRBV12-3 or TRBV12-4 and TRBJ2-2; D is undetermined. This CDR3 comprises 13 residues. The ends were cut back, 1 base at V and 7 bases at J, with 7 bases in the middle.

The chain joins TRBV6-5 to TRBJ2-2; 10 bases agree with TRBD2. CDR1 MNHEY and CDR2 SVGAGI come from the germline V gene. With 2 bases clipped from V and 4 bases from J, the junction kept 4 bases outside the gene matches. The length of the CDR3 is 16 residues. CDR3 coding DNA: TGTGCCAGCAGTTACGGAGCGGGAGGGATCACCGGGGAGCTGTTTTTT. It is translated as CASSYGAGGITGELFF.

This rearrangement joins TRBV5-1 to TRBJ2-3, with D uncertain. The ends were cut back, 2 bases at V and 0 bases at J, with 10 bases in the middle. There are 15 residues in the CDR3. From germline, CDR1 is SGHRS and CDR2 YFSETQ. The CDR3 bases are TGCGCCAGCAGCTTCGGCAGGTCTAGCACAGATACGCAGTATTTT. This encodes CASSFGRSSTDTQYF.

A note on this clone: Other DNA sequences of this sample code for an identical CDR3. The V and J genes are TRBV5-1 and TRBJ2-7; possible D gene TRBD1, 6 bases. This CDR3 comprises 14 residues. Germline V lookup: CDR1 SGHRS, CDR2 YFSETQ. V was cut by 2 bases and J by 1 base, with 10 bases left in between. The CDR3 coding sequence is TGCGCCAGCAGCTTCCGGGACACATCCTACGAGCAGTACTTC. Protein product: CASSFRDTSYEQYF.

The rearrangement joins TRBV18 to TRBJ1-2; TRBD1 might be the D (5 bases). Germline CDR1 reads KGHSH; CDR2 reads LQKENI. Trimming removed 3 bases from V and 8 bases from J, with 10 bases in between. The CDR3 extends over 12 amino acids. This chain's CDR3 is CASSPRQGGYTF. CDR3 sequence (DNA): TGTGCCAGCTCACCGCGTCAGGGCGGCTACACCTTC.

The chain carries TRBV29-1 and TRBJ2-3; D is unclear. The CDR3 runs 12 residues. The V gene's germline CDR1 is SQVTM and CDR2 ANQGSEA. V was clipped by 0 bases and J by 4 bases, with 5 bases between them. The CDR3 bases are TGCAGCGTTGAAGAGTCCGCAGATACGCAGTATTTT. Its translation is CSVEESADTQYF.

The chain couples TRBV28 to TRBJ2-7; perhaps TRBD2 as D (5 bases). This CDR3 contains 14 residues. Between the trimmed V and J ends, which lost 2 bases and 12 bases, there was a span of 20 bases. The germline CDR1 and CDR2 sequences are MDHEN and SYDVKM. The CDR3 bases are TGTGCCAGCAGTTTAAGGGTAGGAAGCGGCCCGGGGTACTTC. Translation gives CASSLRVGSGPGYF.

This clone occurred a few times. The chain has TRBV6-5 and TRBJ1-6; D is unresolved. This CDR3 comprises 15 residues. Germline V gene data show CDR1 as MNHEY and CDR2 as SVGAGI. Between the trimmed V and J ends, which lost 0 bases and 9 bases, there was a span of 12 bases. CDR3 sequence reads: CASSYSNGVASPLHF. CDR3 nucleotide sequence: TGTGCCAGCAGTTACTCTAACGGGGTGGCTTCACCCCTCCACTTT.

J is TRBJ2-3 and V is TRBV29-1, with 10 bases lining up with TRBD1. The CDR3 contains 15 residues. With 4 bases clipped from V and 4 bases from J, the junction kept 8 bases outside the gene matches. Per the germline V gene, CDR1 is SQVTM and CDR2 is ANQGSEA. CDR3 in amino acids: CSVAPTGGRADTQYF. CDR3 nucleotides: TGCAGCGTTGCCCCGACAGGGGGCAGGGCAGATACGCAGTATTTT.

This clone came up once. The CDR3 bases are TGTGCCAGCAGAAGGGGGTTACAGTCGCCGCAGTATTTT. It is translated as CASRRGLQSPQYF. This chain joins TRBV11-2 and TRBJ2-3; D is perhaps TRBD1 (6 bases). The CDR3 runs 13 residues. Looked up from germline, CDR1 is SGHAT and CDR2 is FQNNGV. Deletions cut 6 bases from V and 10 bases from J, with 17 bases between.

This clone was counted at least ten times. This chain joins TRBV19 and TRBJ1-5; 8 bases line up with TRBD1. The trim removed 4 bases at V and 2 bases at J, leaving 4 bases unmatched. The CDR3 loop spans 15 amino acids. The germline V gene encodes CDR1 LNHDA and CDR2 SQIVND (reference sequence). DNA of the CDR3: TGTGCCAGTAGTAGAGACAGGGGAGGCAATCAGCCCCAGCATTTT. The encoded protein is CASSRDRGGNQPQHF. Full variable domain (remainder filled in from reference TRBV19 and TRBJ1-5): DGGITQSPKYLFRKEGQNVTLSCEQNLNHDAMYWYRQDPGQGLRLIYYSQIVNDFQKGDIAEGYSVSREKKESFPLTVTSAQKNPTAFYLCASSRDRGGNQPQHFGDGTRLSIL.

This chain uses TRBV4-3 with TRBJ1-2; TRBD1 is a possible D gene (5 bases). Trimming took off 6 bases at V and 2 bases at J, with 16 bases between the two ends. Germline V gives CDR1 LGHNA, CDR2 YSLEER. The CDR3 sequence is 15 residues long. CDR3 amino acids: CASSSQGIFNYGYTF. The CDR3 region has the DNA TGCGCCAGCAGTTCGCAGGGTATATTCAACTATGGCTACACCTTC.

J is TRBJ1-2 and V is TRBV4-1; 8 bases are shared with TRBD1. The ends lost 4 bases at V and 1 base at J; junction bases unmatched: 5. Germline-derived CDR1 and CDR2 are MGHRA and YSYEKL. The CDR3 loop spans 15 amino acids. CDR3 region: CASSRPDRDNYGYTF. In DNA, the CDR3 is TGCGCCAGCAGCCGCCCGGACAGGGATAACTATGGCTACACCTTC.

The CDR3 region is CASSPPGAQGTEAFF. The CDR3 DNA reads TGTGCCAGCAGCCCCCCAGGGGCGCAGGGCACTGAAGCTTTCTTT. The V gene is TRBV5-4, the J gene TRBJ1-1, with a weak D call TRBD1 (6 bases). This CDR3 contains 15 residues. The germline CDR1 and CDR2 sequences are SGHNT and YYREEE (reference sequence). Trimming took off 4 bases at V and 4 bases at J, with 17 bases between the two ends.

Turning to this clone: One end of the junction does not line up with germline, which may come from a read error. The gene calls are TRBV5-1 and TRBJ2-7, with D possibly being TRBD2 (7 bases). CDR1 and CDR2 from the germline V gene are SGHRS and YFSETQ. There are 12 residues in the CDR3. The CDR3: CASSDSGPDRNF. The CDR3 bases are TGCGCCAGCAGTGATAGCGGGCCCGACAGGAACTTC.